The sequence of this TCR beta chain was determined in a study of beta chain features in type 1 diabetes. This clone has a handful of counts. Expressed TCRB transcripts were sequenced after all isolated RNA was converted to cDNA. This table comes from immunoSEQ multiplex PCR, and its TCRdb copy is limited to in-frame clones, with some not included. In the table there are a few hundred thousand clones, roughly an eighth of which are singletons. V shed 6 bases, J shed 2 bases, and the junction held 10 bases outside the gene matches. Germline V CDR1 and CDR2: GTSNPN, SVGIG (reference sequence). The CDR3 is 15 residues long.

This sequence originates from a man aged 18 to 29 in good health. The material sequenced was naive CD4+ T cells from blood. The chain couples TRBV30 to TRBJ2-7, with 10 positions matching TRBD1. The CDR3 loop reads CACHNWDRGAYEQYF. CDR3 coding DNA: TGTGCCTGTCATAATTGGGACAGGGGAGCCTACGAGCAGTACTTC. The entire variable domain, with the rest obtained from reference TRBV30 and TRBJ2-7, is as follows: SQTIHQWPATLVQPVGSPLSLECTVEGTSNPNLYWYRQAAGRGLQLLFYSVGIGQISSEVPQNLSASRPQDRQFILSSKKLLLSDSGFYLCACHNWDRGAYEQYFGPGTRLTVT.